This T cell receptor beta chain stems from a study of T cell responses to AZD1222 COVID-19 vaccine. With respect to this clone: The antigen is unknown.

Deletions cut 5 bases from V and 5 bases from J, with 24 bases between. The V gene's germline CDR1 is MDHEN and CDR2 SYDVKM. The CDR3 runs to 17 residues. Study conclusions and caveats: Clonal diversity was possibly underestimated, and white British individuals and females predominated among donors.

Clones were read by immunoSEQ multiplex PCR, and TCRdb kept only the in-frame ones, dropping some. Of fewer than 200,000 clones listed, 85% to 95% are singletons. This material consisted of peripheral blood, taken on day 0 of AZD1222 vaccination. This receptor was identified in an adult in good health. The chain has TRBV28 and TRBJ1-1; no firm D call. The chain's CDR3 is CASSRLHRDSSWTEAFF. In DNA, the CDR3 is TGTGCCAGCAGTAGATTACATAGGGATTCTAGCTGGACTGAAGCTTTCTTT.